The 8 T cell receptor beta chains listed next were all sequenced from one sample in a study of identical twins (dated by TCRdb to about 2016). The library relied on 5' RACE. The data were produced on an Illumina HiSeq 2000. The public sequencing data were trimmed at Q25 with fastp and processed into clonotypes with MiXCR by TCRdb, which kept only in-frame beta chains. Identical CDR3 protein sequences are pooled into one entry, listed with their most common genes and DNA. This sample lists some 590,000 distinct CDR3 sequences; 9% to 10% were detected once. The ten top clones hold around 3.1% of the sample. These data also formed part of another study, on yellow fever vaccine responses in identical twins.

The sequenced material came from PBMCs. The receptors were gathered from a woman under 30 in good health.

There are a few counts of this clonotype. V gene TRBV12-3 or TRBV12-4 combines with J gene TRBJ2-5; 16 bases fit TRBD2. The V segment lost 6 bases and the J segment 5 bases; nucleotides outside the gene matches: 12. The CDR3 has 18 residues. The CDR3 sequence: CASSRGVPGLAGGETQYF. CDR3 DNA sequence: TGTGCCAGCAGCCGCGGGGTCCCGGGACTAGCGGGAGGGGAGACCCAGTACTTC.

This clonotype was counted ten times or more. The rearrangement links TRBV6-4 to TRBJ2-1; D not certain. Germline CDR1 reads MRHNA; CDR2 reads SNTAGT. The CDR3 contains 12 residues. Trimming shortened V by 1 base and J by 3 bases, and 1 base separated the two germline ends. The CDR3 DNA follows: TGTGCCAGCAGTGACTTCTACAATGAGCAGTTCTTC. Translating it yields CASSDFYNEQFF.

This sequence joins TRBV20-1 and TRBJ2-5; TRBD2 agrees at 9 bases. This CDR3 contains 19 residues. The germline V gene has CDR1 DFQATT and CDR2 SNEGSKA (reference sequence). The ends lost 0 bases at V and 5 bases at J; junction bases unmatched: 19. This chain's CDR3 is CSARDRLAEWGTALETQYF. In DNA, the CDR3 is TGCAGTGCTAGAGACCGACTAGCGGAATGGGGAACCGCCCTGGAGACCCAGTACTTC.

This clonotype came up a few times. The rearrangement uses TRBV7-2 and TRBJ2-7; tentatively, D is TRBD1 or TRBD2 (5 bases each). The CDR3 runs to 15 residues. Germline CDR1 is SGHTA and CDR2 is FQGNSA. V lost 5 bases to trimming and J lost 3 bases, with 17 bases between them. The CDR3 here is CASSLQGTSLYEQYF. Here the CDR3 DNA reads TGTGCCAGCAGCCTTCAAGGGACCTCTCTCTACGAGCAGTACTTC.

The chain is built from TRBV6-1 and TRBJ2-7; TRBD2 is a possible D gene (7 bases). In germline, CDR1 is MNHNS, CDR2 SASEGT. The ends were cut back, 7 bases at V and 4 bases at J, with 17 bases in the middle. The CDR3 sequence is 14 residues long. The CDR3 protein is CASKLLRGAYEQYF. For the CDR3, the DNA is TGTGCCAGCAAATTGTTACGGGGGGCTTACGAGCAGTACTTC.

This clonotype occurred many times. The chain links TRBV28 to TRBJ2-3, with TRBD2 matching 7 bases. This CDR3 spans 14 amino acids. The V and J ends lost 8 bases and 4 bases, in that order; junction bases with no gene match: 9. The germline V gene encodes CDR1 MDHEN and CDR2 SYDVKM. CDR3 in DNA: TGTGCCAGCTGCAAAGCGGGGCCGGCAGATACGCAGTATTTT. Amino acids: CASCKAGPADTQYF. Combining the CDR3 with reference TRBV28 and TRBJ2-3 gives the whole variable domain DVKVTQSSRYLVKRTGEKVFLECVQDMDHENMFWYRQDPGLGLRLIYFSYDVKMKEKGDIPEGYSVSREKKERFSLILESASTNQTSMYLCASCKAGPADTQYFGPGTRLTVL.

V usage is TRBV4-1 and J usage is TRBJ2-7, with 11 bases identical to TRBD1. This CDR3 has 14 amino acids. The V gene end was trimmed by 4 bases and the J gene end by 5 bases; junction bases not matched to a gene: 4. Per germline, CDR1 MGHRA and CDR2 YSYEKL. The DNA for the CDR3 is TGCGCCAGCAGCCGAGGACAGGGGGCAAACGAGCAGTACTTC. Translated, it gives CASSRGQGANEQYF.

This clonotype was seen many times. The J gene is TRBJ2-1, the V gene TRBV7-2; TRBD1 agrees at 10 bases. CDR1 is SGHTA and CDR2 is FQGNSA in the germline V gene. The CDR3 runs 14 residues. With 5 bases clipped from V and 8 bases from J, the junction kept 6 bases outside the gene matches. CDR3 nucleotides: TGTGCCAGCAGCCCACGGACAGGGGGATATGAGCAGTTCTTC. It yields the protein CASSPRTGGYEQFF.